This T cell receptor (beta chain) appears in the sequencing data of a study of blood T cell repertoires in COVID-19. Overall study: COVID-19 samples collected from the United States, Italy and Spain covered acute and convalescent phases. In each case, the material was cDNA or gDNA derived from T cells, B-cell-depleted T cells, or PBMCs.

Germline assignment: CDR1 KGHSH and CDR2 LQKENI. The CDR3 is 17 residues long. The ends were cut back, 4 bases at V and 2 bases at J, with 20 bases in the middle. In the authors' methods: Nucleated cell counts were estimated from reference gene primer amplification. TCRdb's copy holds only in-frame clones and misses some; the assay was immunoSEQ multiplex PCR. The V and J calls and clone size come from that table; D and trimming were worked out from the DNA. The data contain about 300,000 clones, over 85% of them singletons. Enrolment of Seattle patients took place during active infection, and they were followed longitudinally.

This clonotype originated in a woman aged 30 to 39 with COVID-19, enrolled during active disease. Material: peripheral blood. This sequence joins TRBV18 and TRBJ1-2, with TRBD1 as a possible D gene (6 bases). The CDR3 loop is CASSLQGPNRLNYGYTF. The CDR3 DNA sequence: TGTGCCAGCTCACTGCAGGGGCCAAATCGATTAAACTATGGCTACACCTTC.